This T cell receptor (beta chain) was captured in a study of blood T cell repertoires in COVID-19. Study-level information: Whether acute or convalescent, the COVID-19 samples came from the United States, Italy and Spain. PBMCs, B-cell-depleted T cells, or T cells provided the cDNA or gDNA that made up the material.

V was clipped by 3 bases and J by 4 bases; unmatched bases: 10. The germline V gene encodes CDR1 SGHTA and CDR2 FQGNSA. The CDR3 sequence is 16 residues long. Authors' processing steps: By means of reference gene primer amplification, nucleated cell counts were estimated. Only in-frame clones appear in the TCRdb table, and some are missing; sequencing was by immunoSEQ multiplex PCR. V and J calls and clone size come straight from that table; D and trimming were deduced from the DNA. This sample has 150,000 to 200,000 clones, with roughly 85% found just once. Sequencing input: peripheral blood. The chain is built from TRBV7-2 and TRBJ2-5; 8 bases fit TRBD2. This clonotype was obtained from a woman aged 30 to 39 with acute or convalescent COVID-19. In DNA, the CDR3 is TGTGCCAGCAGCTTTGTTTGGACTAGCATACGAGAGACCCAGTACTTC. Translation: CASSFVWTSIRETQYF.